Below, one T cell receptor (beta chain) is given with its context. Its antigen is currently unknown. The sample comes from a study of T cell responses to AZD1222 COVID-19 vaccine. Study-wide results and caveats: White British ancestry dominated among donors, who included more females, and clonal diversity was possibly underestimated. Vaccine-related CD4 TCRs covered spike, predominating at 160-218 and 743-854. Nearly half of spike-specific TCRs reportedly target unmutated variant regions.

Sequencing was performed with immunoSEQ multiplex PCR; in TCRdb, only in-frame clones are kept and a portion is missing. The sample records more than 150,000 clones, almost 95% being singletons. CDR1 and CDR2 from the germline V gene are SGHVS and FQNEAQ. This CDR3 has 13 residues. Trimming cost V 5 bases and J 1 base, with 7 bases left between them. The sequencing here drew on peripheral blood, taken on day 0 of AZD1222 vaccination. The chain couples TRBV7-8 to TRBJ2-3; tentatively, D is TRBD1 or TRBD2 (5 bases each). The sequence was collected from an adult in good health. The CDR3 here is CASSPGRTDTQYF. The CDR3 DNA reads as TGTGCCAGCAGCCCGGGACGCACAGATACGCAGTATTTT.